The 22 T cell receptor beta chains presented below share a single source sample, sequenced in a study of T-cell memory formation after mild COVID-19. Each CDR3 protein gets one entry after TCRdb re-called the 5' RACE reads with MiXCR. Seen here are roughly 70,000 distinct CDR3 sequences, 16% observed once, and the top ten hold around 29%. The sample was PBMCs or a T cell subset sorted from them (not recorded which). Receptors were obtained from an adult woman who had mild COVID-19 (a few samples of this study predate the infection). Cell type and time point are not known.

This chain uses TRBV7-9 with TRBJ2-7, with TRBD2 matching 13 bases. CDR1 and CDR2 (germline): SEHNR, FQNEAQ (reference sequence). The CDR3 totals 16 residues. Unmatched junction bases numbered 2, after V lost 3 bases and J lost 0 bases. The CDR3 DNA reads as TGTGCCAGCAGCTTGGGACTAGCGGGGCTCTCCTACGAGCAGTACTTC. This sequence encodes CASSLGLAGLSYEQYF.

In its sample, this clonotype was seen many times. The chain combines TRBV2 with TRBJ1-1; possible D gene TRBD1, 5 bases. V was cut by 8 bases and J by 1 base, with 20 bases left in between. There are 16 residues in the CDR3. Germline V gene lookup returns CDR1 SNHLY and CDR2 FYNNEI. The CDR3 region has the DNA TGTGCCAGCCACGGACACTTGTTAGGACGGAACACTGAAGCTTTCTTT. Translating it yields CASHGHLLGRNTEAFF.

This clonotype was seen a few times. The chain joins TRBV7-9 to TRBJ1-2; D is perhaps TRBD1 (5 bases). Trimming shortened V by 5 bases and J by 3 bases, and 10 bases separated the two germline ends. The CDR3 totals 13 residues. CDR1 and CDR2 from the germline V gene are SEHNR and FQNEAQ (reference sequence). The DNA for the CDR3 is TGTGCCAGCAGCCTAAGGGACGACTATGGCTACACCTTC. It encodes CASSLRDDYGYTF. Looking up the rest from reference TRBV7-9 and TRBJ1-2 gives the full variable domain: DTGVSQNPRHKITKRGQNVTFRCDPISEHNRLYWYRQTLGQGPEFLTYFQNEAQLEKSRLLSDRFSAERPKGSFSTLEIQRTEQGDSAMYLCASSLRDDYGYTFGSGTRLTVV.

This chain joins TRBV2 and TRBJ2-4; D is perhaps TRBD2 (6 bases). Germline lookup yields CDR1 SNHLY and CDR2 FYNNEI. Between the trimmed V and J ends, which lost 11 bases and 0 bases, there was a span of 17 bases. The CDR3 is 15 residues long. CDR3 residues: CAVQPGLGAKNIQYF. The CDR3, as DNA: TGTGCCGTACAACCGGGACTTGGAGCCAAAAACATTCAGTACTTC.

This clonotype was counted a few times. V and J are TRBV27 and TRBJ1-2, with D possibly being TRBD1 (6 bases). Germline V gene data show CDR1 as MNHEY and CDR2 as SMNVEV (reference sequence). The CDR3 runs to 13 residues. V was shortened by 4 bases and J by 8 bases, with 14 bases between the two germline ends. In DNA form, the CDR3 reads TGTGCCAGCAGTTCCGCAGGGGCGGGGGGCTACACCTTC. Amino acid sequence: CASSSAGAGGYTF.

The CDR3 region has the DNA TGCGCCAGCAGCTTGGTTACCGGGACAGGACTTCAGGAGCAGTACTTC. Encoded protein: CASSLVTGTGLQEQYF. The chain recombines TRBV5-1 with TRBJ2-7; 8 bases are shared with TRBD1. Unmatched junction bases numbered 12, after V lost 0 bases and J lost 7 bases. Germline lookup yields CDR1 SGHRS and CDR2 YFSETQ. The CDR3 covers 16 residues.

This clonotype came up a few times. The chain uses TRBV3-1 and TRBJ2-5; TRBD2 is a possible D gene (6 bases). V was trimmed by 1 base and J by 5 bases, leaving 11 bases between them. CDR3 length: 14 amino acids. From germline, CDR1 is LGHDT and CDR2 YNNKEL (reference sequence). The CDR3 loop reads CASSQGAGFETQYF. DNA of the CDR3: TGTGCCAGCAGCCAAGGGGCGGGGTTCGAGACCCAGTACTTC.

This chain joins TRBV6-6 and TRBJ2-1; 7 nucleotides line up with TRBD2. The germline CDR1 and CDR2 sequences are MNHNY and SVGAGI (reference sequence). Trimming took 2 bases from V and 3 from J; bases not matched to a gene: 4. The CDR3 has 15 residues. The CDR3 region is CASSYAGEVYNEQFF. The CDR3 bases are TGTGCCAGCAGTTACGCGGGAGAGGTCTACAATGAGCAGTTCTTC.

This rearrangement joins TRBV28 to TRBJ2-7, with no clear D. Deletions cut 3 bases from V and 0 bases from J, with 6 bases between. The CDR3 is made up of 13 amino acids. The germline V gene has CDR1 MDHEN and CDR2 SYDVKM. The DNA for the CDR3 is TGTGCCAGCAGTTTGGGCAACTCCTACGAGCAGTACTTC. Translating gives CASSLGNSYEQYF.

The rearrangement links TRBV11-3 to TRBJ2-1; possible D gene TRBD2, 5 bases. CDR3 length: 16 amino acids. Germline CDR1 and CDR2: SGHNT and YENEEA. Trimming removed 7 bases at V and 5 bases at J, with 21 bases between. CDR3 protein: CASKQSGTTTHNEQFF. CDR3 coding DNA: TGTGCCAGCAAGCAAAGCGGAACCACGACGCACAATGAGCAGTTCTTC.

This clonotype was detected only a few times. This chain links TRBV4-2 with TRBJ2-1; TRBD2 matches 7 bases. This CDR3 has 15 residues. CDR1 LGHNA and CDR2 YNFKEQ come from the germline V gene. V gave up 4 bases and J gave up 8 bases; unmatched junction bases: 11. The CDR3 region is CASSPREGAGDEQFF. The CDR3 DNA reads TGTGCCAGCAGCCCGCGCGAAGGGGCGGGAGATGAGCAGTTCTTC.

This clonotype was detected a few times. CDR3: CSARGTSESYEQYF. As DNA, the CDR3 is TGCAGTGCTAGAGGGACTAGCGAATCCTACGAGCAGTACTTC. The V call is TRBV20-1, the J call TRBJ2-7; 9 nucleotides line up with TRBD2. Germline V gene data show CDR1 as DFQATT and CDR2 as SNEGSKA (reference sequence). CDR3 length: 14 residues. The V and J ends lost 1 base and 1 base, in that order; junction bases with no gene match: 2.

This clonotype was picked up a small number of times. V and J are TRBV9 and TRBJ2-1; 9 bases match TRBD2. This CDR3 has 15 amino acids. The germline CDR1 and CDR2 sequences are SGDLS and YYNGEE. Unmatched junction bases numbered 8, after V lost 2 bases and J lost 8 bases. As DNA, the CDR3 is TGTGCCAGCAGCGTGGGATTAGCGGGAGTCGATGAGCAGTTCTTC. It specifies CASSVGLAGVDEQFF.

The rearrangement links TRBV29-1 to TRBJ1-2, with a tentative D call TRBD1 (6 bases). Germline CDR1 and CDR2: SQVTM and ANQGSEA. The CDR3 runs 12 residues. The V end was cut by 8 bases, the J end by 6 bases, with 16 bases between. The DNA for the CDR3 is TGCAGCTTATGGACAGATGCGAATGGCTACACCTTC. This gives the protein CSLWTDANGYTF. Based on the CDR3 plus reference TRBV29-1 and TRBJ1-2, the full variable domain is SAVISQKPSRDICQRGTSLTIQCQVDSQVTMMFWYRQQPGQSLTLIATANQGSEATYESGFVIDKFPISRPNLTFSTLTVSNMSPEDSSIYLCSLWTDANGYTFGSGTRLTVV.

Comment on this clonotype: A read error may produce the germline difference seen at one junction end. The chain carries TRBV20-1 and TRBJ2-3; tentative D call: TRBD1 (5 bases). CDR1 and CDR2 from the germline V gene are DFQATT and SNEGSKA (reference sequence). CDR3 size: 13 residues. The CDR3 loop is CSARDRLTDTQYF. The CDR3, as DNA: TGCAGTGCTCGAGACAGACTCACAGATACGCAGTATTTT.

There are a few counts of this clonotype. This chain uses TRBV12-3 or TRBV12-4 with TRBJ1-5, with D tentatively TRBD1 (6 bases). V lost 6 bases to trimming and J lost 0 bases, with 12 bases between them. The CDR3 sequence is 15 residues long. CDR3 protein: CASSPGQPSNQPQHF. The CDR3 region has the DNA TGTGCCAGCAGCCCCGGACAGCCTAGCAATCAGCCCCAGCATTTT.

The rearrangement uses TRBV7-9 and TRBJ2-1; D is ambiguous. CDR1 and CDR2 (germline): SEHNR, FQNEAQ (reference sequence). The CDR3 extends over 13 amino acids. V was pared by 4 bases and J by 6 bases, with 10 bases between. The CDR3 sequence: CASSSIDINEQFF. The CDR3 region has the DNA TGTGCCAGCAGCTCCATAGATATCAATGAGCAGTTCTTC.

CDR3 region: CASSQSSGENTEAFF. Written as DNA, the CDR3 is TGCGCCAGCAGTCAATCCTCGGGCGAGAACACTGAAGCTTTCTTT. The chain couples TRBV23-1 to TRBJ1-1; D remains unclear. TRBV23-1 is filed as an ORF, its function uncertain. Trimming removed 0 bases from V and 1 base from J, with 9 bases in between. This CDR3 is built from 15 residues.

On this clonotype itself: Compared with germline, one end of the junction differs, possibly owing to a read error. The rearrangement uses TRBV9 and TRBJ1-5; D gene uncertain. Per germline, CDR1 SGDLS and CDR2 YYNGEE. CDR3 length equals 9 residues. This CDR3 reads CASSQPQHF. The CDR3 DNA reads TGTGCCAGCAGTCAGCCCCAGCATTTT.

V gene TRBV27 combines with J gene TRBJ1-1; 7 nucleotides match TRBD1. With 4 bases clipped from V and 4 bases from J, the junction kept 3 bases outside the gene matches. CDR1 and CDR2 from the germline V gene are MNHEY and SMNVEV (reference sequence). This CDR3 has 13 amino acids. DNA of the CDR3: TGTGCCAGCAGTTCAGGACAGGCCACTGAAGCTTTCTTT. Its translation is CASSSGQATEAFF.

This clonotype has just a few counts. The chain employs TRBV7-6 and TRBJ2-3; possibly TRBD1 for D (5 bases). V dropped 3 bases and J dropped 4 bases, with 11 bases sitting between them. Germline V CDR1 and CDR2: SGHVS, FNYEAQ. There are 14 residues in the CDR3. The chain's CDR3 is CASSFHQGSDTQYF. The CDR3 region has the DNA TGTGCCAGCAGCTTTCATCAGGGATCAGATACGCAGTATTTT. Drawing the rest from reference TRBV7-6 and TRBJ2-3, the complete variable domain is GAGVSQSPRYKVTKRGQDVALRCDPISGHVSLYWYRQALGQGPEFLTYFNYEAQQDKSGLPNDRFSAERPEGSISTLTIQRTEQRDSAMYRCASSFHQGSDTQYFGPGTRLTVL.

The J gene is TRBJ2-5, the V gene TRBV15; 8 bases map to TRBD1. The V and J ends lost 1 base and 2 bases, in that order; junction bases with no gene match: 3. This CDR3 comprises 15 residues. Looked up from germline, CDR1 is LNHNV and CDR2 is YYDKDF (reference sequence). For the CDR3, the DNA is TGTGCCACCAGCAGAGTCTACAGGGGGCAAGAGACCCAGTACTTC. This sequence encodes CATSRVYRGQETQYF.